A single sample gave rise to the 10 T cell receptor beta chains below, sequenced in a study of blood T cell repertoires in COVID-19. Only in-frame clones appear in the TCRdb table, and some are missing; sequencing was by immunoSEQ multiplex PCR. Here the sample spans hundreds of thousands of clones, 85% to 90% being singletons. Specimen: PBMCs or T cells enriched from blood (not recorded which). The receptors were sampled from a man aged 35-49 years who had recovered from COVID-19.

The chain joins TRBV21-1 to TRBJ1-3; no check of the table's D call, TRBD1, against the DNA was made. TRBV21-1 is classified as a pseudogene. This CDR3 contains 15 residues. CDR3 residues: CAPYHQGSSGNTIYF. Here the CDR3 DNA reads TGTGCCCCCTACCATCAGGGGAGCTCTGGAAACACCATATATTTT.

The chain recombines TRBV4-3 with TRBJ1-1; 9 bases fit TRBD1. With 6 bases clipped from V and 2 bases from J, the junction kept 10 bases outside the gene matches. The CDR3 is made up of 16 amino acids. CDR1 is LGHNA and CDR2 is YSLEER in the germline V gene. In DNA form, the CDR3 reads TGCGCCAGCAGTCCAATCGTGGACAGGGGAAACACTGAAGCTTTCTTT. Translation: CASSPIVDRGNTEAFF.

This clone was seen a handful of times. This chain joins TRBV2 and TRBJ2-1, with 7 bases that match TRBD1. V lost 2 bases, J lost 9 bases, and 16 bases stayed unmatched. Germline V gives CDR1 SNHLY, CDR2 FYNNEI. There are 17 residues in the CDR3. CDR3 bases: TGTGCCAGCAGTGAAAAGCTCGGGACAGCCTCGTTGGGTGAGCAGTTCTTC. Translation: CASSEKLGTASLGEQFF.

This chain links TRBV28 with TRBJ2-1; no clear D. V lost 5 bases and J lost 8, with 19 bases in between. Germline V gene data show CDR1 as MDHEN and CDR2 as SYDVKM. The CDR3 has 15 residues. The CDR3 DNA sequence: TGTGCCAGCAGTCTAACCCAGGTTGCCCAGCATGAGCAGTTCTTC. Protein product: CASSLTQVAQHEQFF.

The chain uses TRBV27 and TRBJ2-7, with TRBD2 matching 7 bases. The CDR3 sequence is 14 residues long. V gave up 5 bases and J gave up 2 bases; unmatched junction bases: 6. Germline V gene data show CDR1 as MNHEY and CDR2 as SMNVEV (reference sequence). The DNA of the CDR3 is TGTGCCAGCAGTCCGGGACTAACAACCTACGAGCAGTACTTC. Residues: CASSPGLTTYEQYF.

V gene TRBV27 combines with J gene TRBJ2-5; 7 nucleotides agree with TRBD1. J gave up 2 bases and V 8 bases, and 5 bases lay outside the gene matches. The CDR3 consists of 13 residues. Looked up from germline, CDR1 is MNHEY and CDR2 is SMNVEV (reference sequence). The CDR3 region is CASGRTGQETQYF. CDR3 nucleotides: TGTGCCAGCGGTCGGACAGGTCAAGAGACCCAGTACTTC.

This rearrangement joins TRBV6-2 or TRBV6-3 to TRBJ1-6, with D unclear. Germline CDR1 and CDR2: MNHEY and SVGEGT. This CDR3 is 14 amino acids long. Between the trimmed V and J ends, which lost 5 bases and 0 bases, there was a span of 5 bases. CDR3 in amino acids: CASSGSSYNSPLHF. The DNA of the CDR3 is TGTGCCAGCAGTGGGAGCTCCTATAATTCACCCCTCCACTTT.

The genes are TRBV27 and TRBJ1-2, with 7 bases identical to TRBD1. The CDR3 totals 14 residues. V lost 6 bases, J lost 4 bases, and 8 bases stayed unmatched. The germline V gene has CDR1 MNHEY and CDR2 SMNVEV (reference sequence). DNA of the CDR3: TGTGCCAGCAGCAGAGCAGGGGGTAGCTATGGCTACACCTTC. It codes for CASSRAGGSYGYTF.

The chain is built from TRBV5-4 and TRBJ1-3; D uncertain. Germline V gives CDR1 SGHNT, CDR2 YYREEE (reference sequence). The CDR3 consists of 13 residues. Trimming took 1 base from V and 6 from J, leaving 8 bases between them. CDR3 loop: CASSLSGVNTIYF. CDR3 in DNA: TGTGCCAGCAGCTTGTCCGGGGTAAACACCATATATTTT.

The chain carries TRBV19 and TRBJ1-5, with a tentative D call TRBD1 (6 bases). This CDR3 has 16 amino acids. Germline loops: CDR1 LNHDA, CDR2 SQIVND (reference sequence). Trimming cost V 4 bases and J 2 bases, with 15 bases left between them. The CDR3 spells CASSKAGAKGNQPQHF. The CDR3 DNA follows: TGTGCCAGTAGTAAGGCGGGGGCTAAGGGCAATCAGCCCCAGCATTTT.